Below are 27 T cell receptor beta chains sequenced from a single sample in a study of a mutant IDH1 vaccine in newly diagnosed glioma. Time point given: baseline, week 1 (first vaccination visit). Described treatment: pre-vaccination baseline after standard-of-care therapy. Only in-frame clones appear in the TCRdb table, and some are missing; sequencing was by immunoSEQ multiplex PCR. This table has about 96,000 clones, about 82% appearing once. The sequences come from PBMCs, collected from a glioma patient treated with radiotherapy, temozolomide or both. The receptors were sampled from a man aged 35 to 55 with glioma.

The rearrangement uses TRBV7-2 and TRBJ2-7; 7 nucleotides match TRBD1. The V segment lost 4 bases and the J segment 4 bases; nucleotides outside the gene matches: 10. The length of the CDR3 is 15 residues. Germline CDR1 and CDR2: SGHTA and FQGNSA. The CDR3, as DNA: TGTGCCAGCAGCTACTCTCGGACAGGCGCATACGAGCAGTACTTC. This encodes CASSYSRTGAYEQYF.

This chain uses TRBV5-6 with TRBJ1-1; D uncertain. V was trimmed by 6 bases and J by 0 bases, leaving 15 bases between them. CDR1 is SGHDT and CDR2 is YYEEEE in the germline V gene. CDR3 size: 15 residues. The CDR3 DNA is TGTGCCAGCACCCCCCGTCCAGGCCTGAACACTGAAGCTTTCTTT. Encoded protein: CASTPRPGLNTEAFF.

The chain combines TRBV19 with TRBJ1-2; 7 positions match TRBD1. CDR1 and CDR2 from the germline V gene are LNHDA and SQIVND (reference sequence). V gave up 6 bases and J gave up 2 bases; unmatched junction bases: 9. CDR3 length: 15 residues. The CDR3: CASRPDRRENYGYTF. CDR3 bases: TGTGCCAGTAGACCGGACAGGCGGGAAAACTATGGCTACACCTTC.

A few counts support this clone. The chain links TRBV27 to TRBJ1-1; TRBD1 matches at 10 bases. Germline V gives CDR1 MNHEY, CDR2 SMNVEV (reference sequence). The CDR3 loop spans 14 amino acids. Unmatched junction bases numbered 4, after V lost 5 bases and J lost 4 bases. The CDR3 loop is CASSRQGAGTEAFF. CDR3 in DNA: TGTGCCAGCAGTAGACAGGGGGCAGGCACTGAAGCTTTCTTT.

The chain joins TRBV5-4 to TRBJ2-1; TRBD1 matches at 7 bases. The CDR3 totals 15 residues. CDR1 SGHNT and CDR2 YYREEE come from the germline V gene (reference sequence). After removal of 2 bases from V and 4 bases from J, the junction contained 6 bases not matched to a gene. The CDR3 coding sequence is TGTGCCAGCAGCTTTCGGGGACAGCGATACAATGAGCAGTTCTTC. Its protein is CASSFRGQRYNEQFF.

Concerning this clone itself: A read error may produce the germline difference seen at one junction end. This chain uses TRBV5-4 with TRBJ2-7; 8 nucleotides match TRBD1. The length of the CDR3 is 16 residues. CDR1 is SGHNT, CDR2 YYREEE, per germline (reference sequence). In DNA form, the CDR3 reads TGCGCCAGCAGCCAAGATGCCGGACAGGGCACCTACGAGCAGTACTTC. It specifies CASSQDAGQGTYEQYF.

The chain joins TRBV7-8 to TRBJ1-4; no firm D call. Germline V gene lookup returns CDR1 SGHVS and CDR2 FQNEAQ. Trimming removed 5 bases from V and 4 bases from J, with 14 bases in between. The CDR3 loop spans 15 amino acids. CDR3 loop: CASSPRDNLNEKLFF. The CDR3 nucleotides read TGTGCCAGCAGCCCTCGAGATAACCTTAATGAAAAACTGTTTTTT.

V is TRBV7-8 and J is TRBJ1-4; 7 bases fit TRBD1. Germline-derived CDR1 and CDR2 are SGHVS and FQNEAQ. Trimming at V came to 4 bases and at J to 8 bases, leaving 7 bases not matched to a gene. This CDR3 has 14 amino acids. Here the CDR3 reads CASSSRQGIEKLFF. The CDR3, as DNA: TGTGCCAGCAGCTCACGACAGGGTATAGAAAAACTGTTTTTT.

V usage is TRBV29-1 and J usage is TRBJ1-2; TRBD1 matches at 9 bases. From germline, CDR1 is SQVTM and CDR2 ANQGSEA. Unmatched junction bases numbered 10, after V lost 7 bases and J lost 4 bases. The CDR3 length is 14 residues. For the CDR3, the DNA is TGCAGCGGTCTGGACAGGGGCCCTACCTATGGCTACACCTTC. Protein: CSGLDRGPTYGYTF.

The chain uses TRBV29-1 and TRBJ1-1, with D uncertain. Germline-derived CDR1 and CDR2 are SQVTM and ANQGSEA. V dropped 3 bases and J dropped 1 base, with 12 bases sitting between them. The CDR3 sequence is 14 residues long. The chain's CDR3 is CSVDFLHSNTEAFF. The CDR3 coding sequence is TGCAGCGTTGATTTCCTGCACTCGAACACTGAAGCTTTCTTT.

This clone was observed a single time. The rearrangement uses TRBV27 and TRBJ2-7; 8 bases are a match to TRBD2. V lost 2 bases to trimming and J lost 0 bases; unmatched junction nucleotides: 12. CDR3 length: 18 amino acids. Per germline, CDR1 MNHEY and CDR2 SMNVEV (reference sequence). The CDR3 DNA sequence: TGTGCCAGCAGTTTAAAGGCCGGGGGGGGCTCGTACTCCTACGAGCAGTACTTC. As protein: CASSLKAGGGSYSYEQYF.

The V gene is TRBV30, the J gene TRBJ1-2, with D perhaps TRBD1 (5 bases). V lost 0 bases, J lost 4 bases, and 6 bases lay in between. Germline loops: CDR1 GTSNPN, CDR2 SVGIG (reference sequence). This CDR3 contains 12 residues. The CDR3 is CAWSVGGYGYTF. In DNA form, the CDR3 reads TGTGCCTGGAGTGTGGGGGGCTATGGCTACACCTTC.

The CDR3 region has the DNA TGTGCCAGCAGTTTCTCCGGGACAGGGGGCAATTACGAGCAGTACTTC. This sequence encodes CASSFSGTGGNYEQYF. The chain links TRBV28 to TRBJ2-7; 12 positions agree with TRBD1. This CDR3 has 16 amino acids. Germline V gene data show CDR1 as MDHEN and CDR2 as SYDVKM. Trimming took 3 bases from V and 4 from J; bases not matched to a gene: 7.

CDR3 bases: TGTGCCAGCAGAGCCACAATAAGCGGGGTGTCTGCCGAGCAGTACTTC. Translated: CASRATISGVSAEQYF. This chain uses TRBV2 with TRBJ2-7; 7 bases align to TRBD2. This CDR3 contains 16 residues. V dropped 6 bases and J dropped 6; count of bases not matched to a gene: 17. CDR1 SNHLY and CDR2 FYNNEI come from the germline V gene. Full variable domain (missing parts from reference TRBV2 and TRBJ2-7): EPEVTQTPSHQVTQMGQEVILRCVPISNHLYFYWYRQILGQKVEFLVSFYNNEISEKSEIFDDQFSVERPDGSNFTLKIRSTKLEDSAMYFCASRATISGVSAEQYFGPGTRLTVT.

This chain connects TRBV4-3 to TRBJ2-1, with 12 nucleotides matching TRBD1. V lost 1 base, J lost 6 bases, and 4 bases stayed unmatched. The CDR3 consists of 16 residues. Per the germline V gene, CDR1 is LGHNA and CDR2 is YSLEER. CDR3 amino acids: CASSQVRDRGLNEQFF. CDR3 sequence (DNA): TGCGCCAGCAGCCAAGTCCGGGACAGGGGGCTCAATGAGCAGTTCTTC.

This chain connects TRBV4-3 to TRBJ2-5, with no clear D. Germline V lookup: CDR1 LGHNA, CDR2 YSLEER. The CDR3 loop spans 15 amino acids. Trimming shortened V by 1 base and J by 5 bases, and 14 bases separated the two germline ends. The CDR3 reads CASSQGTSPRETQYF. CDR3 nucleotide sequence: TGCGCCAGCAGCCAAGGAACGAGCCCTCGGGAGACCCAGTACTTC.

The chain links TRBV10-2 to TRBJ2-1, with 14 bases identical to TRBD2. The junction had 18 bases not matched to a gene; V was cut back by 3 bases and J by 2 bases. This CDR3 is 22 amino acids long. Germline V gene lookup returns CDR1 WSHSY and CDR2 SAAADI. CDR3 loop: CASSEIRRPGLAGVTAYNEQFF. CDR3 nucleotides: TGCGCCAGCAGTGAAATTCGACGACCGGGACTAGCGGGGGTTACGGCCTACAATGAGCAGTTCTTC.

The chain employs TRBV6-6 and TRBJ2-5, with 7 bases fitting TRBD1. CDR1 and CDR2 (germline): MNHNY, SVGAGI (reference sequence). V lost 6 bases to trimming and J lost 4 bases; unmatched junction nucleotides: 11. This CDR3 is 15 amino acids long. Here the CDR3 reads CASSPSGTAPETQYF. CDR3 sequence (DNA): TGTGCCAGCAGCCCATCCGGGACAGCCCCAGAGACCCAGTACTTC.

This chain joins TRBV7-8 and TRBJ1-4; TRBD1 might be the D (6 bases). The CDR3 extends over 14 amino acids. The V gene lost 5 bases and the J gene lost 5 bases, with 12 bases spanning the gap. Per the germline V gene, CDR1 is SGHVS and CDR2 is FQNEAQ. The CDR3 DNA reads TGTGCCAGCAGCCTTATCAGGGGAAATGAAAAACTGTTTTTT. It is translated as CASSLIRGNEKLFF. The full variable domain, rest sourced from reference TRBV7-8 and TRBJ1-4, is GAGVSQSPRYKVAKRGQDVALRCDPISGHVSLFWYQQALGQGPEFLTYFQNEAQLDKSGLPSDRFFAERPEGSVSTLKIQRTQQEDSAVYLCASSLIRGNEKLFFGSGTQLSVL.

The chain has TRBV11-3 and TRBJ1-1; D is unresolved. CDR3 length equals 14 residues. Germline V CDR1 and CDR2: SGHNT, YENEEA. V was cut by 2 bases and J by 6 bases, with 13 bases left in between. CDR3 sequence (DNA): TGTGCCAGCAGCTTAAGCGGGGAAGTAGCTGAAGCTTTCTTT. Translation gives CASSLSGEVAEAFF.

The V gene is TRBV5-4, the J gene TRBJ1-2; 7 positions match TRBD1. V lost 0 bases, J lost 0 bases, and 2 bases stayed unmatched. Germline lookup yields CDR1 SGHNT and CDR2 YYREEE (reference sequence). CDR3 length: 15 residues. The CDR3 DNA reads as TGTGCCAGCAGCTTGGGACAGGGCGCTAACTATGGCTACACCTTC. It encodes CASSLGQGANYGYTF.

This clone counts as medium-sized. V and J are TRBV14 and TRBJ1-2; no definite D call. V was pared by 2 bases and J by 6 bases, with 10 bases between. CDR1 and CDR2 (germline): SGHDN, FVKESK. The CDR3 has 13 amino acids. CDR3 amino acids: CASSQSGIHGYTF. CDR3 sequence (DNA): TGTGCCAGCAGCCAATCAGGAATTCATGGCTACACCTTC.

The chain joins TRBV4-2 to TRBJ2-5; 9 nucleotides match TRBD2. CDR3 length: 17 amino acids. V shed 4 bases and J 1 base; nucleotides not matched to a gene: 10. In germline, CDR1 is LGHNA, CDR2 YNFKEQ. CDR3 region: CASSPAGGGGVQETQYF. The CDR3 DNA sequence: TGTGCCAGCAGCCCAGCGGGGGGCGGAGGGGTCCAAGAGACCCAGTACTTC.

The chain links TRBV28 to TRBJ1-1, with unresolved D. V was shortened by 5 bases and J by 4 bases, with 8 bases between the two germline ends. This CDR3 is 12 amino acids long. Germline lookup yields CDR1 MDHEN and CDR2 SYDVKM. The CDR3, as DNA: TGTGCCAGCAGTGAGGGTTTCACTGAAGCTTTCTTT. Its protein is CASSEGFTEAFF.

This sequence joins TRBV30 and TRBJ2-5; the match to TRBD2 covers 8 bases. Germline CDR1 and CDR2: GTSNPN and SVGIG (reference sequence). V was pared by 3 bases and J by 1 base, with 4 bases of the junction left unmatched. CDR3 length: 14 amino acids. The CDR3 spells CAWRSRGVQETQYF. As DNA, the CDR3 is TGTGCCTGGAGATCGCGGGGGGTCCAAGAGACCCAGTACTTC.

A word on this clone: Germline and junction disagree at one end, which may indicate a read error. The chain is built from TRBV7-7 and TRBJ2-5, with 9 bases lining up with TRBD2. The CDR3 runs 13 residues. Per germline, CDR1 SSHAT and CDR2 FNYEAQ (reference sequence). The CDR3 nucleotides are TGTGCTAGCAGCTCTAGCGGGACGGGGACCCAGTACTTC. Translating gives CASSSSGTGTQYF.

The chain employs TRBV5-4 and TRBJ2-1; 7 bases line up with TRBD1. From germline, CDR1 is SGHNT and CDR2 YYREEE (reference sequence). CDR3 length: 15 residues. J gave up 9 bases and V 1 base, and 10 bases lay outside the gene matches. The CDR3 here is CASSLLVTGSSEQFF. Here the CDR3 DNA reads TGTGCCAGCAGCTTGTTAGTGACAGGGTCTTCTGAGCAGTTCTTC. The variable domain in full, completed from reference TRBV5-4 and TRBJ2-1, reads ETGVTQSPTHLIKTRGQQVTLRCSSQSGHNTVSWYQQALGQGPQFIFQYYREEENGRGNFPPRFSGLQFPNYSSELNVNALELDDSALYLCASSLLVTGSSEQFFGPGTRLTVL.